This T cell receptor beta chain was found in a study of radiotherapy plus CTLA-4 blockade in lung cancer. Background on the study: For 18% of patients, objective responses occurred, and around 31% had disease control.

The CDR3 loop spans 15 amino acids. In germline, CDR1 is SNHLY, CDR2 FYNNEI. TCRdb's table, derived via immunoSEQ multiplex PCR, lists solely in-frame clones and lacks some. This table holds tens of thousands of clones, 81% found once. Worth noting for this clone: Its antigen remains unidentified.

Enrolled patients, whose metastatic non-small-cell lung cancer was chemo-refractory, received focal radiation plus CTLA-4 blockade with ipilimumab. Findings and limits, study-wide: Some TCR clones had been derived from tumors. These clones expanded in peripheral blood after radiotherapy plus ipilimumab. Best predicting response, reportedly, were early blood T cell clone dynamics, with interferon-beta.

The material sequenced was peripheral blood, taken from a patient treated with radiotherapy plus ipilimumab. The V and J genes are TRBV2 and TRBJ2-5; 8 bases line up with TRBD1. The DNA end favors TRBJ2-7, so the J call may be wrong. The origin of this receptor is a human donor with non-small cell lung cancer that progressed on radiotherapy plus ipilimumab. The CDR3 DNA reads as TGTGCCAGCAGTGAATCGGGGACAGGAAGGTCCGAGCAGTACTTC. It translates to CASSESGTGRSEQYF.